Each of the 31 T cell receptor beta chains below was sequenced from the same sample in a study of blood T cell repertoires in COVID-19. The repertoire was sequenced with immunoSEQ multiplex PCR; TCRdb's copy has only in-frame clones and lacks some. The sample lists 99,000 or so clones; approximately 85% were seen once. Sequencing was carried out using peripheral blood. The receptors here all came from a man in his fifties with acute or convalescent COVID-19.

J is TRBJ1-1 and V is TRBV28, with D unclear. Trimming stripped 3 bases from V and 6 bases from J, with 8 bases between. The germline V gene encodes CDR1 MDHEN and CDR2 SYDVKM. The CDR3 is 12 residues long. CDR3 region: CASSLGQAEAFF. In DNA form, the CDR3 reads TGTGCCAGCAGTTTGGGTCAGGCTGAAGCTTTCTTT.

V and J are TRBV20-1 and TRBJ2-1, with 15 positions matching TRBD2. Germline CDR1 DFQATT, CDR2 SNEGSKA (reference sequence). The CDR3 is made up of 17 amino acids. V was clipped by 3 bases and J by 2 bases; unmatched bases: 5. The CDR3 sequence: CSASRGLAGGAYNEQFF. The CDR3 region has the DNA TGCAGTGCTAGTCGGGGACTAGCGGGGGGTGCCTACAATGAGCAGTTCTTC.

This clone was detected only a few times. The gene calls are TRBV19 and TRBJ1-2, with 8 bases that match TRBD1. The J segment lost 1 base and the V segment lost 7 bases, leaving 8 bases of the junction unmatched. Germline lookup yields CDR1 LNHDA and CDR2 SQIVND (reference sequence). The CDR3 consists of 15 residues. Here the CDR3 reads CASNSRGRRNYGYTF. In nucleotides, the CDR3 is TGTGCCAGTAACTCCAGGGGGCGGCGTAACTATGGCTACACCTTC.

The rearrangement uses TRBV9 and TRBJ2-1, with TRBD2 identical over 8 bases. The V gene end was trimmed by 3 bases and the J gene end by 0 bases; junction bases not matched to a gene: 2. Germline V CDR1 and CDR2: SGDLS, YYNGEE. This CDR3 is built from 15 residues. In DNA form, the CDR3 reads TGTGCCAGCAGCGCCAGCGGGAGCTCCTACAATGAGCAGTTCTTC. Translating gives CASSASGSSYNEQFF.

V is TRBV2 and J is TRBJ2-1, with a possible D match to TRBD2 (5 bases). This CDR3 is 12 amino acids long. V lost 7 bases to trimming and J lost 10 bases, with 14 bases between them. Germline values: CDR1 SNHLY, CDR2 FYNNEI. CDR3 amino acids: CASTNEAAEQFF. For the CDR3, the DNA is TGTGCCAGCACCAACGAAGCGGCCGAGCAGTTCTTC. The whole variable domain, filled in from reference TRBV2 and TRBJ2-1, reads EPEVTQTPSHQVTQMGQEVILRCVPISNHLYFYWYRQILGQKVEFLVSFYNNEISEKSEIFDDQFSVERPDGSNFTLKIRSTKLEDSAMYFCASTNEAAEQFFGPGTRLTVL.

V gene TRBV16 combines with J gene TRBJ1-5, with TRBD1 as a possible D gene (5 bases). Germline V CDR1 and CDR2: KGHSY, FQNENV. V lost 2 bases, J lost 9 bases, and 8 bases lay in between. The CDR3 spans 12 residues. The CDR3 coding sequence is TGTGCCAGCAGCCAACCTCAGGGGCCCCAGCATTTT. Translation: CASSQPQGPQHF.

The rearrangement links TRBV19 to TRBJ1-6; D unclear. The CDR3 is made up of 13 amino acids. Trimming stripped 7 bases from V and 10 bases from J, with 14 bases between. Germline loops: CDR1 LNHDA, CDR2 SQIVND (reference sequence). The CDR3 nucleotides read TGTGCCAGTACCATAACACGGGAGTCACCCCTCCACTTT. It codes for CASTITRESPLHF.

The rearrangement uses TRBV19 and TRBJ2-6, with 7 nucleotides matching TRBD1. This CDR3 comprises 16 residues. CDR1 LNHDA and CDR2 SQIVND come from the germline V gene (reference sequence). J was trimmed by 2 bases and V by 4 bases; bases with no gene match: 5. The CDR3 reads CASSTNRGPGANVLTF. The DNA of the CDR3 is TGTGCCAGTAGTACCAACAGGGGCCCTGGGGCCAACGTCCTGACTTTC.

This chain connects TRBV4-2 to TRBJ2-1, with 9 positions matching TRBD2. The CDR3 contains 15 residues. V shed 3 bases and J 4 bases; nucleotides not matched to a gene: 4. Germline lookup yields CDR1 LGHNA and CDR2 YNFKEQ. CDR3 sequence: CASSQAGGEYNEQFF. The CDR3, as DNA: TGTGCCAGCAGCCAGGCGGGAGGGGAATACAATGAGCAGTTCTTC.

CDR3 residues: CASSVDRNTEAFF. The CDR3 bases are TGTGCCAGCAGCGTAGACAGGAACACTGAAGCTTTCTTT. This sequence joins TRBV9 and TRBJ1-1; D unresolved. CDR1 is SGDLS, CDR2 YYNGEE, per germline. The CDR3 extends over 13 amino acids. V was cut by 0 bases and J by 1 base, with 4 bases left in between.

The rearrangement links TRBV2 to TRBJ1-1; 7 bases are shared with TRBD1. The length of the CDR3 is 15 residues. Germline V gene sequence: CDR1 SNHLY, CDR2 FYNNEI. Trimming removed 6 bases from V and 4 bases from J; junction bases left unmatched: 11. Here the CDR3 reads CASRIRQGESTEAFF. CDR3 coding DNA: TGTGCCAGCAGAATTCGACAGGGTGAGAGCACTGAAGCTTTCTTT. The full variable domain, its missing parts supplied by reference TRBV2 and TRBJ1-1, is EPEVTQTPSHQVTQMGQEVILRCVPISNHLYFYWYRQILGQKVEFLVSFYNNEISEKSEIFDDQFSVERPDGSNFTLKIRSTKLEDSAMYFCASRIRQGESTEAFFGQGTRLTVV.

The V call is TRBV19, the J call TRBJ1-5; a weak D match, TRBD1 (5 bases). The CDR3 runs 12 residues. The germline V gene encodes CDR1 LNHDA and CDR2 SQIVND (reference sequence). Trimming shortened V by 5 bases and J by 6 bases, and 8 bases separated the two germline ends. In DNA form, the CDR3 reads TGTGCCAGTAGTGGAAGGGGTCAGCCCCAGCATTTT. It is translated as CASSGRGQPQHF.

This clone was seen more than once but under ten times. The chain employs TRBV24-1 and TRBJ2-2; 7 positions agree with TRBD1. Trimming took 3 bases from V and 3 from J; bases not matched to a gene: 6. The CDR3 runs to 16 residues. Germline CDR1 is KGHDR and CDR2 is SFDVKD. The CDR3 here is CATSDPTGWDTGELFF. CDR3 nucleotides: TGTGCCACCAGTGATCCGACAGGGTGGGACACCGGGGAGCTGTTTTTT.

The rearrangement joins TRBV6-5 to TRBJ1-3, with 7 bases lining up with TRBD1. The germline V gene encodes CDR1 MNHEY and CDR2 SVGAGI. J lost 5 bases, V lost 10 bases, and 11 bases had no gene match. The CDR3 length is 14 residues. This CDR3 reads CATAVQGGRNTIYF. The CDR3 nucleotides are TGTGCCACCGCGGTGCAGGGGGGTAGAAACACCATATATTTT.

This clone was seen a few times. The chain is built from TRBV2 and TRBJ2-7, with 10 nucleotides matching TRBD2. CDR3 length equals 14 residues. J gave up 3 bases and V 3 bases, and 2 bases lay outside the gene matches. In germline, CDR1 is SNHLY, CDR2 FYNNEI. The DNA of the CDR3 is TGTGCCAGCAGTGATGCTAGCGGGGGCTACGAGCAGTACTTC. Amino acids: CASSDASGGYEQYF.

Only a few counts were recorded for this clone. V gene TRBV9 combines with J gene TRBJ1-1; no firm D call. The V end was cut by 4 bases, the J end by 0 bases, with 13 bases between. The CDR3 has 15 amino acids. Per germline, CDR1 SGDLS and CDR2 YYNGEE. CDR3 DNA: TGTGCCAGCAGCTTATCCTCACAAGTGAACACTGAAGCTTTCTTT. This translates into CASSLSSQVNTEAFF.

This chain joins TRBV30 and TRBJ1-3; D unresolved. The V end was cut by 4 bases, the J end by 3 bases, with 13 bases between. This CDR3 has 14 amino acids. In germline, CDR1 is GTSNPN, CDR2 SVGIG (reference sequence). The DNA of the CDR3 is TGTGCCTGGACAAGAGGGAACCTTGGAAACACCATATATTTT. Its protein is CAWTRGNLGNTIYF.

In DNA form, the CDR3 reads TGTGCCATCAGTGAGTTCGGAGAAGAGACCCAGTACTTC. Its translation: CAISEFGEETQYF. The V gene is TRBV10-3, the J gene TRBJ2-5, with D unclear. CDR1 is ENHRY and CDR2 is SYGVKD in the germline V gene. V shed 1 base and J shed 3 bases, with 6 bases lying between them. The CDR3 totals 13 residues.

V and J are TRBV28 and TRBJ1-1; TRBD1 matches 7 bases. This CDR3 is 14 amino acids long. Germline CDR1 MDHEN, CDR2 SYDVKM. V lost 6 bases to trimming and J lost 3 bases; unmatched junction nucleotides: 7. The CDR3 region is CASRQWDSHTEAFF. In nucleotides, the CDR3 is TGTGCCAGCAGGCAATGGGACAGTCACACTGAAGCTTTCTTT.

This sequence joins TRBV7-9 and TRBJ1-6; 7 bases are a match to TRBD1. From germline, CDR1 is SEHNR and CDR2 FQNEAQ (reference sequence). CDR3 length: 14 residues. The ends lost 5 bases at V and 13 bases at J; junction bases unmatched: 11. CDR3 coding DNA: TGTGCCAGCAGCCAATATGACAGGGAGAAGCCCCTCCACTTT. Protein: CASSQYDREKPLHF.

The rearrangement links TRBV10-2 to TRBJ1-1; 7 nucleotides line up with TRBD1. Germline V gene lookup returns CDR1 WSHSY and CDR2 SAAADI. The V segment lost 7 bases and the J segment 4 bases; nucleotides outside the gene matches: 6. This CDR3 region has 13 residues. CDR3 residues: CASKPTGSTEAFF. CDR3 coding DNA: TGCGCCAGCAAACCGACAGGGAGCACTGAAGCTTTCTTT.

The chain carries TRBV7-9 and TRBJ1-1; D perhaps matches TRBD1 (5 bases). V lost 8 bases to trimming and J lost 3 bases, with 13 bases between them. Germline V CDR1 and CDR2: SEHNR, FQNEAQ (reference sequence). This CDR3 region has 13 residues. The CDR3 bases are TGTGCCAGCGACCTCTCGGGGGACACTGAAGCTTTCTTT. Translating it yields CASDLSGDTEAFF.

This clone was found once. The chain couples TRBV28 to TRBJ1-2, with 8 positions matching TRBD1. After removal of 6 bases from V and 3 bases from J, the junction contained 3 bases not matched to a gene. CDR3 size: 13 residues. CDR1 and CDR2 from the germline V gene are MDHEN and SYDVKM. As DNA, the CDR3 is TGTGCCAGCAGGCTGGACAGGGACTATGGCTACACCTTC. This translates into CASRLDRDYGYTF.

The chain recombines TRBV5-5 with TRBJ1-1; D is unclear. The CDR3 contains 13 residues. Germline CDR1 SGHKS, CDR2 YYEKEE (reference sequence). The V end lost 2 bases, the J end lost 2 bases, and 7 bases lay between the germline ends. This CDR3 reads CASSLGENTEAFF. The CDR3 nucleotides are TGTGCCAGCAGCTTAGGAGAAAACACTGAAGCTTTCTTT.

V is TRBV4-1 and J is TRBJ1-1, with 7 positions matching TRBD1. The V gene's germline CDR1 is MGHRA and CDR2 YSYEKL. This CDR3 contains 15 residues. With V trimmed by 4 bases and J by 1 base, 6 bases remained unmatched. This CDR3 is CASSPVGQRNTEAFF. CDR3 sequence (DNA): TGCGCCAGCAGCCCAGTGGGACAGCGGAACACTGAAGCTTTCTTT.

This clone was observed once. V and J are TRBV7-9 and TRBJ2-7; TRBD2 agrees at 7 bases. The CDR3 totals 13 residues. Per the germline V gene, CDR1 is SEHNR and CDR2 is FQNEAQ (reference sequence). The junction had 8 bases not matched to a gene; V was cut back by 7 bases and J by 5 bases. CDR3 nucleotides: TGTGCCAGCAACCCGTGGGGGGGTGACGAGCAGTACTTC. This gives the protein CASNPWGGDEQYF.

This chain links TRBV5-8 with TRBJ2-1, with TRBD2 matching 8 bases. The trim removed 1 base at V and 8 bases at J, leaving 8 bases unmatched. Germline CDR1 SGHTS, CDR2 YDEGEE. The CDR3 contains 15 residues. As DNA, the CDR3 is TGTGCCAGCAGCTTGACTAGCGGAGCGGGGGATGAGCAGTTCTTC. Translated, it gives CASSLTSGAGDEQFF.

The chain has TRBV11-3 and TRBJ2-5; 7 bases align to TRBD2. The CDR3 has 16 residues. J gave up 1 base and V 5 bases, and 10 bases lay outside the gene matches. Germline loops: CDR1 SGHNT, CDR2 YENEEA. The CDR3 here is CASSPRSSGFQETQYF. CDR3 DNA sequence: TGTGCCAGCAGCCCCCGGAGTAGCGGGTTCCAAGAGACCCAGTACTTC.

This sequence joins TRBV6-4 and TRBJ2-2; the D gene is possibly TRBD2 (6 bases). Germline-derived CDR1 and CDR2 are MRHNA and SNTAGT. V lost 4 bases and J lost 6, with 12 bases in between. The CDR3 totals 14 residues. The CDR3 loop reads CASSAQGLSGELFF. The CDR3 DNA follows: TGTGCCAGCAGTGCTCAGGGACTCTCCGGGGAGCTGTTTTTT.

The rearrangement uses TRBV5-6 and TRBJ2-1, with TRBD2 matching 10 bases. In germline, CDR1 is SGHDT, CDR2 YYEEEE. This CDR3 has 14 amino acids. The V and J ends lost 2 bases and 10 bases, in that order; junction bases with no gene match: 6. The CDR3 region has the DNA TGTGCCAGCAGCTTTCTAGCGGGAGCTCGGGAGCAGTTCTTC. This encodes CASSFLAGAREQFF.

The rearrangement joins TRBV27 to TRBJ1-1; D ambiguous. This CDR3 region has 15 residues. V gave up 6 bases and J gave up 1 base, with 15 bases separating them. Germline-derived CDR1 and CDR2 are MNHEY and SMNVEV (reference sequence). DNA of the CDR3: TGTGCCAGCAGGTCTTTGGGCCTCGAGAACACTGAAGCTTTCTTT. It is translated as CASRSLGLENTEAFF.